The sequence of this T cell receptor beta chain was determined in a study of human T cells and chemical hapten exposure (dated by TCRdb to the early 2020s). Regarding the research as a whole: For sensitization, 2% DPC in acetone was applied to a roughly 2 cm by roughly 2 cm area of upper inner arm skin. Both TCR alpha and TCR beta chains were sequenced from each blood RNA sample. The libraries were sequenced as a pool, and the TCR yield per sample differed mostly because of small variations in library volumes within the pool. Patch testing on the upper back used Finn chambers containing 0.01% DPC, with scoring done after 6 days according to International Contact Dermatitis Research Group standards. Patient blood was sampled pre-sensitization (week 0) and at 2, 6 and about 24 weeks after DPC sensitization. Patients additionally received weekly therapeutic DPC doses to the scalp throughout the roughly 23-week study period. The mostly female patient cohort included alopecia areata with under or over 50% scalp involvement, alopecia totalis and alopecia universalis. In alopecia patients, the study followed how the peripheral blood TCR repertoire changed in vivo over primary and secondary sensitization to diphenylcyclopropenone (DPC), a hapten. Twenty-nine alopecia patients provided blood for TCR sequencing at one to four time points (pre-sensitization, 2, 6 and 24 weeks).

This clonotype was seen a handful of times. What this receptor recognizes is not known. Base quality data are lacking; no much larger clone is found one base away. Receptor libraries were prepared by RACE. TCRdb names NextSeq 500 as the instrument used. During library preparation, unique molecular identifiers were attached to individual cDNA molecules so that TCRs could be counted in a quantitative, reproducible way. The published analysis was carried out like this. The median number of TCRs per sample was over 95,000, ranging from roughly 20,000 to 700,000. V, J and CDR3 annotation of the TCR reads was performed with the Decombinator software suite. For the PS versus PT1 abundance plots, all samples were subsampled to the same number of TCRs (28,000). Expanded TCRs were defined as absent before sensitization and observed at least eight times at the 2-week time point. The public reads were quality trimmed at Q25 with fastp and then assembled into clones with MiXCR by TCRdb, keeping productive beta chains. Each entry merges the rows of one CDR3 protein and shows their most common DNA and genes. For this entry, the V and J calls and clone size follow TCRdb and not the study's own pipeline. For this sample there are under 40,000 distinct CDR3 sequences; just under 6.5% appear just once. The ten largest make up 8% to 9.5% of the sample.

This sample's time point label indicates: patch test 1, 2 weeks after DPC sensitization. In the paper's terms, the treatment or condition label means: therapeutic diphenylcyclopropenone sensitization with weekly scalp DPC. Total RNA was extracted from unfractionated whole blood collected in Tempus Blood RNA tubes. At every patch-test visit, the blood draw took place before the patch test was put on. Patients were considered eligible if aged 18 to 70, diagnosed with alopecia and deemed suitable for DPC therapy, and patients were excluded if pregnant. Overall study results and their limits: The number of TCRs above 1 in 1000 frequency did not change with DPC sensitization; there was no evidence of global repertoire structure alterations. Alopecia, a presumed autoimmune disease, was present in all patients, so the immune response of the patients might differ from that of healthy individuals. Repeated subsampling changed both the strength of the expansion versus patch-test correlation and the threshold at which the correlation became significant. Compared with pre-sensitization or healthy control sets, expanded TCRs formed significantly more large CDR3 similarity clusters, which is consistent with antigen-driven responses. Patch test score correlated positively with the number of PT1 expanded TCRs, reaching significance at thresholds 8, 16 and 32 but not at 4.

From the germline V gene (reference sequence), CDR1 is DFQATT and CDR2 is SNEGSKA. The trim is 1 base for V and 8 bases for J, with a gap of 17 bases between the germline ends. The CDR3 measures 14 amino acids from cysteine to phenylalanine. CDR3 DNA only is kept here, 42 bases in frame from base 1. This receptor was identified in a woman between 25 and 40 years old with alopecia areata. Some clones in this sample may be carry-over from other donors' samples. This specimen consisted of whole blood, obtained in connection with sensitization to the hapten diphenylcyclopropenone (DPC). Recombination joined TRBV20-1 with TRBJ1-1, with no confidently assigned D gene. Here the CDR3 is given as CSARGTGEFYEAFF. The nucleotide sequence is given as TGCAGTGCTAGAGGTACGGGAGAATTTTACGAAGCTTTCTTT.